This is a list of T cell receptor beta chains from one sample in a study of blood T cell repertoires in COVID-19. Using immunoSEQ multiplex PCR, the repertoire was profiled, and TCRdb retains in-frame clones only, with some absent. Here the sample spans around 60,000 clones, nearly 95% being singletons. Sequenced input: peripheral blood. These receptors came from a man aged 50-59 years with active COVID-19. CDR3s include the opening cysteine and the closing phenylalanine or tryptophan. The order of the fields is D gene, clone size, J gene, V gene, CDR3 length, CDR3 protein, CDR3 DNA. The D gene is left open where the match is weak. Not every row has a clone size; where given, it reads once, few, many or a size class.

D gene: -; clone size: -; J gene: TRBJ2-5; V gene: TRBV7-9; CDR3 length: 11; CDR3 protein: CASSLQETQYF; CDR3 DNA: TGTGCCAGCAGCCTCCAAGAGACCCAGTACTTC
D gene: -; clone size: -; J gene: TRBJ1-1; V gene: TRBV15; CDR3 length: 14; CDR3 protein: CATSRDLRHTEAFF; CDR3 DNA: TGTGCCACCAGCAGAGATCTGCGGCACACTGAAGCTTTCTTT
D gene: -; clone size: -; J gene: TRBJ1-1; V gene: TRBV9; CDR3 length: 14; CDR3 protein: CASSVSPTGTRAFF; CDR3 DNA: TGTGCCAGCAGCGTAAGCCCCACAGGGACGCGGGCTTTCTTT
D gene: -; clone size: -; J gene: TRBJ1-5; V gene: TRBV4-1; CDR3 length: 14; CDR3 protein: CASSQGPIRRPQHF; CDR3 DNA: TGCGCCAGCAGCCAGGGCCCCATCCGCCGGCCCCAGCATTTT
D gene: -; clone size: -; J gene: TRBJ2-3; V gene: TRBV24-1; CDR3 length: 16; CDR3 protein: CATRAGGGPSTDTQYF; CDR3 DNA: TGTGCCACCAGGGCAGGCGGGGGCCCTAGCACAGATACGCAGTATTTT
D gene: -; clone size: -; J gene: TRBJ1-1; V gene: TRBV6-5; CDR3 length: 14; CDR3 protein: CASTPNQANTEAFF; CDR3 DNA: TGTGCCAGCACACCCAATCAAGCGAACACTGAAGCTTTCTTT
D gene: TRBD1; clone size: -; J gene: TRBJ1-1; V gene: TRBV3-1/TRBV3-2; CDR3 length: 16; CDR3 protein: CASSPTPGTGNTEAFF; CDR3 DNA: TGTGCCAGCAGCCCCACACCCGGGACAGGGAACACTGAAGCTTTCTTT
D gene: TRBD1; clone size: -; J gene: TRBJ2-5; V gene: TRBV4-1; CDR3 length: 15; CDR3 protein: CASSQDGRGRETQYF; CDR3 DNA: TGCGCCAGCAGCCAAGATGGCAGGGGGCGGGAGACCCAGTACTTC
D gene: -; clone size: few; J gene: TRBJ1-3; V gene: TRBV4-1; CDR3 length: 15; CDR3 protein: CASSQEPSSGNTIYF; CDR3 DNA: TGCGCCAGCAGCCAAGAACCCAGCTCTGGAAACACCATATATTTT
D gene: -; clone size: -; J gene: TRBJ2-1; V gene: TRBV29-1; CDR3 length: 14; CDR3 protein: CSVEPSTAYNEQFF; CDR3 DNA: TGCAGCGTTGAACCATCGACAGCCTACAATGAGCAGTTCTTC
D gene: -; clone size: -; J gene: TRBJ1-5; V gene: TRBV20-1; CDR3 length: 13; CDR3 protein: CSASLDMVQPQHF; CDR3 DNA: TGCAGTGCTAGTCTGGACATGGTTCAGCCCCAGCATTTT
D gene: -; clone size: once; J gene: TRBJ2-2; V gene: TRBV6-6; CDR3 length: 13; CDR3 protein: CASSLTRPGELFF; CDR3 DNA: TGTGCCAGCAGTTTAACTAGACCCGGGGAGCTGTTTTTT
D gene: TRBD2; clone size: once; J gene: TRBJ2-3; V gene: TRBV6-6; CDR3 length: 14; CDR3 protein: CASSWVSGGGVRYF; CDR3 DNA: TGTGCCAGCAGTTGGGTTAGCGGGGGAGGGGTTCGGTATTTT
D gene: -; clone size: -; J gene: TRBJ2-2; V gene: TRBV21-1; CDR3 length: 14; CDR3 protein: CAIPRQSGTGELFF; CDR3 DNA: TGTGCCATCCCCAGACAGTCAGGCACCGGGGAGCTGTTTTTT
D gene: TRBD1; clone size: -; J gene: TRBJ2-2; V gene: TRBV19; CDR3 length: 16; CDR3 protein: CASRKISTGATGELFF; CDR3 DNA: TGTGCCAGTAGAAAAATTTCGACAGGGGCCACCGGGGAGCTGTTTTTT
D gene: -; clone size: once; J gene: TRBJ2-7; V gene: TRBV27; CDR3 length: 13; CDR3 protein: CASSSTGTYEQYF; CDR3 DNA: TGTGCCAGCAGTTCAACAGGGACCTACGAGCAGTACTTC
D gene: TRBD2; clone size: -; J gene: TRBJ2-1; V gene: TRBV6-2/TRBV6-3; CDR3 length: 18; CDR3 protein: CASSSRTSGGPIYNEQFF; CDR3 DNA: TGTGCCAGCAGTTCTCGGACTAGCGGGGGCCCTATCTACAATGAGCAGTTCTTC
D gene: TRBD1; clone size: -; J gene: TRBJ1-2; V gene: TRBV2; CDR3 length: 14; CDR3 protein: CASSVSGQGFGYTF; CDR3 DNA: TGTGCCAGCAGTGTTAGTGGACAGGGGTTTGGCTACACCTTC
D gene: -; clone size: -; J gene: TRBJ1-2; V gene: TRBV5-1; CDR3 length: 15; CDR3 protein: CASSANADSLHGYTF; CDR3 DNA: TGCGCCAGCAGCGCGAATGCGGACAGCCTCCATGGCTACACCTTC
D gene: TRBD2; clone size: once; J gene: TRBJ2-7; V gene: TRBV25-1; CDR3 length: 15; CDR3 protein: CASSGGGLSFYEQYF; CDR3 DNA: TGTGCCAGCAGTGGGGGGGGACTTAGCTTCTACGAGCAGTACTTC
D gene: TRBD2; clone size: once; J gene: TRBJ2-1; V gene: TRBV11-2; CDR3 length: 16; CDR3 protein: CASRPLAGGPYNEQFF; CDR3 DNA: TGTGCCAGCAGGCCTCTAGCGGGGGGACCCTACAATGAGCAGTTCTTC
D gene: TRBD2; clone size: -; J gene: TRBJ2-7; V gene: TRBV19; CDR3 length: 17; CDR3 protein: CASSKASLAGGPYEQYF; CDR3 DNA: TGTGCCAGTAGTAAAGCCTCCTTAGCGGGAGGGCCCTACGAGCAGTACTTC
D gene: TRBD1; clone size: -; J gene: TRBJ2-1; V gene: TRBV7-2; CDR3 length: 16; CDR3 protein: CASSFRQGLSYNEQFF; CDR3 DNA: TGTGCCAGCAGCTTTCGACAGGGGCTCTCCTACAATGAGCAGTTCTTC
D gene: -; clone size: -; J gene: TRBJ1-3; V gene: TRBV28; CDR3 length: 13; CDR3 protein: CASSSGDGNTIYF; CDR3 DNA: TGTGCCAGCAGTTCAGGGGACGGAAACACCATATATTTT
D gene: -; clone size: -; J gene: TRBJ2-7; V gene: TRBV12-5; CDR3 length: 13; CDR3 protein: CASGRTETYEQYF; CDR3 DNA: TGTGCTAGTGGACGGACAGAGACGTACGAGCAGTACTTC
D gene: TRBD1; clone size: -; J gene: TRBJ2-7; V gene: TRBV2; CDR3 length: 15; CDR3 protein: CASRGGQGWSYEQYF; CDR3 DNA: TGTGCCAGCAGGGGCGGACAGGGTTGGTCCTACGAGCAGTACTTC
D gene: TRBD2; clone size: -; J gene: TRBJ2-1; V gene: TRBV7-2; CDR3 length: 15; CDR3 protein: CASSWRTSGGGEQFF; CDR3 DNA: TGTGCCAGCAGCTGGAGGACTAGCGGGGGTGGTGAGCAGTTCTTC
D gene: TRBD2; clone size: -; J gene: TRBJ2-7; V gene: TRBV11-3; CDR3 length: 13; CDR3 protein: CASTEGGNHEQYF; CDR3 DNA: TGTGCCAGCACAGAGGGAGGGAACCACGAGCAGTACTTC
D gene: TRBD2; clone size: -; J gene: TRBJ2-1; V gene: TRBV25-1; CDR3 length: 16; CDR3 protein: CASSVTGTSGSFEQFF; CDR3 DNA: TGTGCCAGCAGTGTGACCGGGACTAGCGGGAGCTTTGAGCAGTTCTTC
D gene: TRBD1; clone size: -; J gene: TRBJ1-2; V gene: TRBV12-5; CDR3 length: 15; CDR3 protein: CASGLLGQGTYGYTF; CDR3 DNA: TGTGCTAGTGGTCTCCTGGGACAGGGAACCTATGGCTACACCTTC
D gene: TRBD2; clone size: -; J gene: TRBJ2-1; V gene: TRBV12-5; CDR3 length: 15; CDR3 protein: CASGQAGTSGREQFF; CDR3 DNA: TGTGCTAGTGGACAAGCCGGGACTAGCGGGCGGGAGCAGTTCTTC
D gene: -; clone size: -; J gene: TRBJ2-3; V gene: TRBV27; CDR3 length: 17; CDR3 protein: CASSLLSQASNKDTQYF; CDR3 DNA: TGTGCCAGCAGTTTATTATCCCAGGCCAGTAACAAGGATACGCAGTATTTT
D gene: -; clone size: -; J gene: TRBJ2-2; V gene: TRBV15; CDR3 length: 13; CDR3 protein: CATSSPRSRELFF; CDR3 DNA: TGTGCCACCAGCAGTCCTAGGTCCAGGGAGCTGTTTTTT
D gene: -; clone size: -; J gene: TRBJ1-6; V gene: TRBV19; CDR3 length: 13; CDR3 protein: CASSGRTHSPLHF; CDR3 DNA: TGTGCCAGTAGCGGACGGACTCATTCACCCCTCCACTTT
D gene: TRBD2; clone size: -; J gene: TRBJ2-5; V gene: TRBV5-1; CDR3 length: 18; CDR3 protein: CASSLRATGLDLQETQYF; CDR3 DNA: TGCGCCAGCAGCTTACGGGCCACGGGACTAGACTTACAAGAGACCCAGTACTTC
D gene: -; clone size: -; J gene: TRBJ1-4; V gene: TRBV19; CDR3 length: 16; CDR3 protein: CASSMGLDLTNEKLFF; CDR3 DNA: TGTGCCAGTAGTATGGGGCTGGACCTAACTAATGAAAAACTGTTTTTT
D gene: -; clone size: -; J gene: TRBJ1-2; V gene: TRBV4-2; CDR3 length: 14; CDR3 protein: CASSLEVLRDGYTF; CDR3 DNA: TGTGCCAGCAGCCTTGAGGTACTGAGGGATGGCTACACCTTC
D gene: -; clone size: -; J gene: TRBJ1-1; V gene: TRBV18; CDR3 length: 12; CDR3 protein: CASSPLDGGAFF; CDR3 DNA: TGTGCCAGCTCACCTTTGGACGGAGGAGCTTTCTTT
D gene: -; clone size: -; J gene: TRBJ2-7; V gene: TRBV15; CDR3 length: 17; CDR3 protein: CATSRIRVRRVTSEQYF; CDR3 DNA: TGTGCCACCAGCAGGATTAGAGTAAGGAGGGTGACTAGCGAGCAGTACTTC
D gene: -; clone size: -; J gene: TRBJ1-4; V gene: TRBV11-3; CDR3 length: 14; CDR3 protein: CASSFRVENEKLFF; CDR3 DNA: TGTGCCAGCAGCTTCAGGGTTGAAAATGAAAAACTGTTTTTT
D gene: TRBD1; clone size: -; J gene: TRBJ2-3; V gene: TRBV24-1; CDR3 length: 17; CDR3 protein: CATSDLPDRGIMTAQYF; CDR3 DNA: TGTGCCACCAGTGATTTGCCGGACAGGGGCATTATGACGGCGCAGTATTTT
D gene: -; clone size: once; J gene: TRBJ1-2; V gene: TRBV28; CDR3 length: 12; CDR3 protein: CASMTGGYGYTF; CDR3 DNA: TGTGCCAGCATGACCGGGGGCTATGGCTACACCTTC
D gene: -; clone size: -; J gene: TRBJ1-2; V gene: TRBV29-1; CDR3 length: 14; CDR3 protein: CSVEARQARYGYTF; CDR3 DNA: TGCAGCGTTGAAGCTCGACAGGCCCGCTATGGCTACACCTTC
D gene: TRBD1; clone size: -; J gene: TRBJ1-1; V gene: TRBV3-1/TRBV3-2; CDR3 length: 13; CDR3 protein: CASSHIDRGRAFF; CDR3 DNA: TGTGCCAGCAGCCATATCGACAGGGGCCGGGCTTTCTTT
D gene: -; clone size: -; J gene: TRBJ1-3; V gene: TRBV4-1; CDR3 length: 14; CDR3 protein: CASSQEYGENTIYF; CDR3 DNA: TGCGCCAGCAGCCAGGAGTACGGCGAAAACACCATATATTTT
D gene: TRBD1; clone size: -; J gene: TRBJ1-4; V gene: TRBV23-1; CDR3 length: 18; CDR3 protein: CASSPGGQGDSTNEKLFF; CDR3 DNA: TGCGCCAGCAGTCCCGGAGGGCAGGGGGATTCAACTAATGAAAAACTGTTTTTT
D gene: TRBD1; clone size: -; J gene: TRBJ1-2; V gene: TRBV10-3; CDR3 length: 14; CDR3 protein: CAIRETGGDYGYTF; CDR3 DNA: TGTGCCATCAGGGAGACAGGGGGAGACTATGGCTACACCTTC